Listed below are T cell receptor beta chains from one sample, sequenced in a study of blood T cell repertoires in COVID-19. Generated by immunoSEQ multiplex PCR, the TCRdb table keeps only in-frame clones and is missing some. The sample lists almost 50,000 clones; around 84% were seen once. The specimen sequenced was peripheral blood. Source of these receptors: a man between 50 and 59 years old with acute or convalescent COVID-19. The conserved cysteine and the conserved F or W are not part of the CDR3 here. Fields, in order: J gene, D gene, V gene, CDR3 protein. The D gene is left open where the match is weak.

TRBJ2-2 TRBD1 TRBV9 ASSEQGASSGELF
TRBJ2-5 - TRBV18 ASSLRLQETQY
TRBJ2-1 - TRBV11-2 ASSPPWDLHNEQF
TRBJ1-5 - TRBV6-5 ASSPLTGNNQPQH
TRBJ2-2 - TRBV2 ASSGGQGGTGELF
TRBJ2-4 TRBD1 TRBV6-5 ASTPGQGAKNIQY
TRBJ1-2 - TRBV7-2 ASSPGQNYGYT
TRBJ2-7 TRBD1 TRBV28 ASSLLGQGVSWNEQY
TRBJ2-3 - TRBV10-2 ASSEFAAGRALY
TRBJ2-7 TRBD2 TRBV7-2 ASSIRTSGLEQY
TRBJ2-1 TRBD2 TRBV19 ASSSPGLAGGFYNEQF
TRBJ2-3 - TRBV19 ASSRLQGSDTQY
TRBJ1-5 - TRBV19 ASRGDNQPQH
TRBJ2-5 TRBD2 TRBV28 ASRRPSGGETQY
TRBJ1-4 - TRBV5-1 ASSLDTEKLF
TRBJ2-3 - TRBV7-9 ASSLGHDTQY
TRBJ2-1 TRBD1 TRBV30 AWSVRFRDRARNEQF
TRBJ2-3 TRBD2 TRBV11-2 ASSPVAGAGDTQY
TRBJ2-7 TRBD1 TRBV3-1/TRBV3-2 ASSLPGQGYEQY
TRBJ1-2 - TRBV5-1 ASATQADYGYT
TRBJ1-3 - TRBV29-1 SVARDSGNTIY
TRBJ2-1 TRBD2 TRBV24-1 ATSPQRGFGEQF
TRBJ2-7 TRBD1 TRBV6-2/TRBV6-3 ASSYIVGQKIGEQY
TRBJ2-7 - TRBV7-2 ASSLAKGYEQY
TRBJ1-3 - TRBV7-9 ASSWLTGNTIY
TRBJ1-2 TRBD1 TRBV7-2 ASSSAGAGGLGYT
TRBJ1-2 TRBD1 TRBV24-1 ATSDSGQASYGYT
TRBJ2-1 - TRBV3-1/TRBV3-2 ASSLSIEAYNEQF
TRBJ2-1 - TRBV6-2/TRBV6-3 ASSTPGISYNEQF
TRBJ2-4 - TRBV23-1 ASSQSEHSGDIQY